The following is a T cell receptor (beta chain) sequence with its context. The method was immunoSEQ multiplex PCR; TCRdb's version includes in-frame clones alone and lacks a portion of them. This table has approximately 190,000 clones, less than 90% appearing once. This specimen belongs to a study of blood T cell repertoires in COVID-19. This CDR3 region has 15 residues. Germline assignment: CDR1 LGHDT and CDR2 YNNKEL (reference sequence). V lost 1 base and J lost 0, with 10 bases in between. The chain recombines TRBV3-1 (or the pseudogene TRBV3-2) with TRBJ2-7, with D possibly matching TRBD1 (6 bases). The sequence came from a woman aged 40 to 49 with acute or convalescent COVID-19. The sequencing input was peripheral blood. In DNA, the CDR3 is TGTGCCAGCAGCCAAGGATCAGGGGCCTCCTACGAGCAGTACTTC. Protein sequence: CASSQGSGASYEQYF.